What follows are 28 T cell receptor beta chains derived from one specimen sequenced in a study of T-cell memory formation after mild COVID-19. Each CDR3 protein is one row after TCRdb ran MiXCR on the 5' RACE reads. The data show approximately 430,000 distinct CDR3 sequences, more than 20% seen once. The sequenced material came from PBMCs or a T cell subset sorted from them (not recorded which). The receptors derive from an adult woman who had mild COVID-19 (a few samples of this study predate the infection). Cell type and time point are not known.

The chain links TRBV9 to TRBJ2-1; D is uncertain. Germline-derived CDR1 and CDR2 are SGDLS and YYNGEE. CDR3 size: 13 residues. V was shortened by 3 bases and J by 4 bases, with 8 bases between the two germline ends. The CDR3 protein is CASSERLYNEQFF. CDR3 sequence (DNA): TGTGCCAGCAGCGAACGGCTATACAATGAGCAGTTCTTC.

This clonotype was seen only a few times. The V and J genes are TRBV6-2 or TRBV6-3 and TRBJ2-1; TRBD2 aligns across 13 bases. The J segment lost 4 bases and the V segment lost 2 bases, leaving 5 bases of the junction unmatched. The CDR3 runs to 17 residues. Germline-derived CDR1 and CDR2 are MNHEY and SVGEGT. CDR3 sequence reads: CASSYLLAGGTYNEQFF. The CDR3 DNA follows: TGTGCCAGCAGTTACCTACTAGCGGGAGGGACATACAATGAGCAGTTCTTC.

The gene calls are TRBV12-3 or TRBV12-4 and TRBJ2-3; 8 bases are a match to TRBD2. V shed 2 bases and J 3 bases; nucleotides not matched to a gene: 13. The length of the CDR3 is 18 residues. In nucleotides, the CDR3 is TGTGCCAGCAGTTTATCCAGCGGGGGATCGTGGTTTACAGATACGCAGTATTTT. It specifies CASSLSSGGSWFTDTQYF.

This clonotype was seen only a few times. The CDR3 DNA is TGTGCCACCAGCAGAGGAAGGGACACTGAAGCTTTCTTT. Translated, it gives CATSRGRDTEAFF. The V and J genes are TRBV15 and TRBJ1-1; D uncertain. The CDR3 runs 13 residues. V shed 1 base and J shed 3 bases, with 6 bases lying between them. Germline V gene lookup returns CDR1 LNHNV and CDR2 YYDKDF (reference sequence).

The chain links TRBV9 to TRBJ2-5; D not certain. Trimming left V 0 bases short and J 0 bases short, with 9 bases between. This CDR3 is 15 amino acids long. Germline V lookup: CDR1 SGDLS, CDR2 YYNGEE. The CDR3 here is CASSVGVGNQETQYF. The CDR3 DNA sequence: TGTGCCAGCAGCGTAGGCGTCGGAAACCAAGAGACCCAGTACTTC.

This clonotype was seen only a few times. The genes are TRBV5-1 and TRBJ2-1; 10 bases line up with TRBD2. Germline-derived CDR1 and CDR2 are SGHRS and YFSETQ. This CDR3 region has 15 residues. With V trimmed by 4 bases and J by 6 bases, 7 bases remained unmatched. The CDR3 region is CASSLTSGVANEQFF. The CDR3 DNA follows: TGCGCCAGCAGCCTCACTAGCGGGGTTGCCAATGAGCAGTTCTTC.

The CDR3 coding sequence is TGTGCCATCAGTGTGACTAGCGGGAGGTCCGAGCGCGAGCAGTACTTC. Its protein product is CAISVTSGRSEREQYF. The chain joins TRBV10-3 to TRBJ2-7; TRBD2 agrees at 13 bases. V lost 4 bases, J lost 6 bases, and 9 bases stayed unmatched. Germline CDR1 reads ENHRY; CDR2 reads SYGVKD. The CDR3 contains 16 residues.

This chain uses TRBV25-1 with TRBJ2-2; no definite D call. Germline V gene sequence: CDR1 MGHDK, CDR2 SYGVNS. Trimming took off 1 base at V and 4 bases at J, with 4 bases between the two ends. The CDR3 is made up of 13 amino acids. The CDR3 DNA reads TGTGCCAGCAGTGAATGGGTCACCGGGGAGCTGTTTTTT. This encodes CASSEWVTGELFF.

The sample holds a few counts of this clonotype. The rearrangement uses TRBV18 and TRBJ2-7, with unresolved D. V was shortened by 2 bases and J by 2 bases, with 10 bases between the two germline ends. Germline V lookup: CDR1 KGHSH, CDR2 LQKENI. CDR3 length equals 14 residues. This CDR3 is CASSPEHRPYEQYF. Written as DNA, the CDR3 is TGTGCCAGCTCACCAGAGCACAGACCCTACGAGCAGTACTTC.

This chain uses TRBV7-9 with TRBJ2-3, with TRBD2 matching over 15 bases. The CDR3 totals 19 residues. V lost 3 bases to trimming and J lost 0 bases; unmatched junction nucleotides: 7. From germline, CDR1 is SEHNR and CDR2 FQNEAQ (reference sequence). CDR3 nucleotide sequence: TGTGCCAGCAGCTTTTTGGGACTAGCGGGGGGTCCTAGCACAGATACGCAGTATTTT. This translates into CASSFLGLAGGPSTDTQYF.

This sequence joins TRBV29-1 and TRBJ2-1, with D unresolved. The germline gives CDR1 SQVTM, CDR2 ANQGSEA. This CDR3 contains 13 residues. V was pared by 1 base and J by 6 bases, with 10 bases between. The CDR3 DNA is TGCAGCGTTGAAGGGGGTCAAGGCAATGAGCAGTTCTTC. Protein: CSVEGGQGNEQFF.

This clonotype turned up a few times. This chain uses TRBV4-2 with TRBJ2-7; TRBD2 is a possible D gene (6 bases). The length of the CDR3 is 16 residues. Germline CDR1 and CDR2: LGHNA and YNFKEQ. V lost 2 bases and J 3 bases, leaving 17 bases between the germline ends. The CDR3 spells CASSQPRVAALYEQYF. Here the CDR3 DNA reads TGTGCCAGCAGCCAACCCCGGGTAGCGGCCCTCTACGAGCAGTACTTC.

This clonotype was seen only a few times. The V gene is TRBV18, the J gene TRBJ2-7; TRBD2 might be the D (6 bases). Trimming took 2 bases from V and 6 from J, leaving 8 bases between them. This CDR3 is built from 12 residues. The germline V gene has CDR1 KGHSH and CDR2 LQKENI. The CDR3 here is CASSPERVEQYF. In DNA, the CDR3 is TGTGCCAGCTCACCAGAGCGGGTCGAGCAGTACTTC.

This rearrangement joins TRBV6-2 or TRBV6-3 to TRBJ2-1; possibly TRBD2 for D (6 bases). Germline V gene lookup returns CDR1 MNHEY and CDR2 SVGEGT. The V gene lost 6 bases and the J gene lost 8 bases, with 11 bases spanning the gap. This CDR3 is built from 12 residues. The CDR3 sequence: CASSSTRYEQFF. As DNA, the CDR3 is TGTGCCAGCAGCTCGACTAGATATGAGCAGTTCTTC.

Many counts were recorded for this clonotype. V and J are TRBV9 and TRBJ2-7; 7 nucleotides agree with TRBD2. J was trimmed by 2 bases and V by 0 bases; bases with no gene match: 5. CDR1 is SGDLS, CDR2 YYNGEE, per germline. This CDR3 is built from 15 residues. The CDR3: CASSVAEGGPYEQYF. CDR3 coding DNA: TGTGCCAGCAGCGTAGCGGAGGGAGGGCCCTACGAGCAGTACTTC.

The rearrangement joins TRBV6-6 to TRBJ1-1, with a tentative D call TRBD1 (5 bases). Trimming pared 6 bases from V and 5 bases from J, leaving 22 bases between. The germline CDR1 and CDR2 sequences are MNHNY and SVGAGI (reference sequence). CDR3 length equals 16 residues. The CDR3 bases are TGTGCCAGCAGCCCCATGACCGGGCAGGGAGGGACTGAAGCTTTCTTT. Protein product: CASSPMTGQGGTEAFF.

The V call is TRBV24-1, the J call TRBJ2-1; TRBD2 matches 8 bases. The CDR3 consists of 16 residues. Germline trimming cut 0 bases from V and 7 bases from J; bases unmatched to any gene: 7. Germline CDR1 reads KGHDR; CDR2 reads SFDVKD. CDR3 in DNA: TGTGCCACCAGTGATTTGCAAAGCGGGGGTAGGAATGAGCAGTTCTTC. Translated, it gives CATSDLQSGGRNEQFF.

The chain has TRBV20-1 and TRBJ1-1; D gene uncertain. Germline V gene lookup returns CDR1 DFQATT and CDR2 SNEGSKA (reference sequence). CDR3 size: 14 residues. Trimming pared 1 base from V and 2 bases from J, leaving 11 bases between. The CDR3: CSARVRGENTEAFF. The CDR3 bases are TGCAGTGCTAGAGTTCGCGGGGAAAACACTGAAGCTTTCTTT.

This clonotype was seen a handful of times. The chain couples TRBV18 to TRBJ2-1, with TRBD2 identical over 8 bases. Looked up from germline, CDR1 is KGHSH and CDR2 is LQKENI. The CDR3 is made up of 16 amino acids. Losses at the gene ends were 3 bases for V and 4 bases for J; bases not matched to a gene: 8. CDR3 region: CASSPTEREPYNEQFF. CDR3 bases: TGTGCCAGCTCACCTACTGAGCGGGAGCCTTACAATGAGCAGTTCTTC.

The V gene is TRBV29-1, the J gene TRBJ2-5; possibly TRBD1 for D (5 bases). Trimming left V 4 bases short and J 2 bases short, with 14 bases between. Germline-derived CDR1 and CDR2 are SQVTM and ANQGSEA. CDR3 length equals 14 residues. CDR3 sequence reads: CSVGFRTTQETQYF. The CDR3 nucleotides read TGCAGCGTTGGGTTTCGGACAACTCAAGAGACCCAGTACTTC.

This clonotype appeared a few times. V is TRBV11-2 and J is TRBJ2-3, with 8 bases lining up with TRBD2. With 7 bases clipped from V and 6 bases from J, the junction kept 6 bases outside the gene matches. This CDR3 has 13 residues. CDR1 is SGHAT and CDR2 is FQNNGV in the germline V gene. The CDR3: CASIAGGGDTQYF. The DNA for the CDR3 is TGTGCCAGCATTGCGGGGGGCGGGGATACGCAGTATTTT.

V is TRBV29-1 and J is TRBJ2-3, with TRBD2 identical over 15 bases. J lost 1 base, V lost 6 bases, and 5 bases had no gene match. From germline, CDR1 is SQVTM and CDR2 ANQGSEA. This CDR3 contains 16 residues. CDR3 bases: TGCAGCGTGGGACTAGCGGGGGGTGGCCGCACAGATACGCAGTATTTT. Its translation: CSVGLAGGGRTDTQYF.

The chain uses TRBV7-8 and TRBJ2-7; the D gene could be TRBD1 or TRBD2 (5 bases each). This CDR3 is built from 16 residues. The ends were cut back, 3 bases at V and 0 bases at J, with 15 bases in the middle. Germline values: CDR1 SGHVS, CDR2 FQNEAQ. The CDR3 DNA reads TGTGCCAGCAGCTTGACCGGGGCCGCAAGCTCCTACGAGCAGTACTTC. Translating it yields CASSLTGAASSYEQYF.

This clonotype was recorded a few times. For the CDR3, the DNA is TGCGCCAGCAGCCTGGGGGGACGGCAAGAAGCTTTCTTT. Translation gives CASSLGGRQEAFF. The chain employs TRBV5-1 and TRBJ1-1, with TRBD1 as a possible D gene (5 bases). V was cut by 4 bases and J by 8 bases, with 15 bases left in between. This CDR3 has 13 amino acids. Germline CDR1 and CDR2: SGHRS and YFSETQ. The full variable domain, in which reference TRBV5-1 and TRBJ1-1 provide the parts outside the CDR3, is KAGVTQTPRYLIKTRGQQVTLSCSPISGHRSVSWYQQTPGQGLQFLFEYFSETQRNKGNFPGRFSGRQFSNSRSEMNVSTLELGDSALYLCASSLGGRQEAFFGQGTRLTVV.

This clonotype was observed a few times. One end of the junction fails to match germline, which may point to a read error. The rearrangement links TRBV12-3 or TRBV12-4 to TRBJ2-7; 10 bases match TRBD1. The CDR3 extends over 13 amino acids. Here the CDR3 DNA reads TGTGCCAGCAGTTTAGGGGGACAGGGGACGGGGATCTTC. Translated: CASSLGGQGTGIF.

A few counts support this clonotype. CDR3 sequence reads: CATSDRGQGMWDTEAFF. The CDR3 DNA follows: TGTGCCACCAGTGATCGGGGACAGGGGATGTGGGACACTGAAGCTTTCTTT. This chain joins TRBV24-1 and TRBJ1-1; 10 bases line up with TRBD1. This CDR3 is built from 17 residues. V shed 3 bases, J shed 3 bases, and the junction held 9 bases outside the gene matches. Germline CDR1 reads KGHDR; CDR2 reads SFDVKD.

The chain is built from TRBV18 and TRBJ1-2, with 8 bases lining up with TRBD1. From germline, CDR1 is KGHSH and CDR2 LQKENI. The J segment lost 0 bases and the V segment lost 0 bases, leaving 6 bases of the junction unmatched. This CDR3 contains 17 residues. CDR3 DNA: TGTGCCAGCTCACCACCCTGGCAGGGGGCAGCTAACTATGGCTACACCTTC. Amino acids: CASSPPWQGAANYGYTF.

This clonotype was counted only a few times. This chain joins TRBV24-1 and TRBJ1-1; D not certain. V was cut by 4 bases and J by 11 bases, with 22 bases left in between. Germline V gene sequence: CDR1 KGHDR, CDR2 SFDVKD. The CDR3 is 15 residues long. The CDR3 coding sequence is TGTGCCACCAGTGACCCAGGATCCCGGACCGCGCGCGCTTTCTTT. Its translation is CATSDPGSRTARAFF.